This TCR beta chain was retrieved from a study of cytomegalovirus exposure and HLA in healthy donors. Findings and limits, study-wide: For TCR beta chains, V- and J-gene trimming was later linked to a missense DCLRE1C variant. The likely origin of a cluster of highly shared sequence variants was a sequencing artifact.

Looked up from germline, CDR1 is LNHNV and CDR2 is YYDKDF (reference sequence). The V gene lost 3 bases and the J gene lost 6 bases, with 18 bases spanning the gap. CDR3 size: 15 residues. Primers: 60 Vbeta forward and 13 Jbeta reverse. TCRdb's table, derived via immunoSEQ multiplex PCR, lists solely in-frame clones and lacks some. Of 130,000 to 150,000 clones listed, approximately 79% are singletons. Notes on this clone: Its target is unknown.

The receptor was isolated from a young woman in good health and CMV-seronegative. The chain joins TRBV15 to TRBJ2-7; D perhaps matches TRBD1 (7 bases). The material sequenced was PBMCs. The CDR3 nucleotides are TGTGCCACCAGCAGCTCGACCAGGGGGGTTTGCGAGCAGTACTTC. Residues: CATSSSTRGVCEQYF. Based on the CDR3 plus reference TRBV15 and TRBJ2-7, the full variable domain is DAMVIQNPRYQVTQFGKPVTLSCSQTLNHNVMYWYQQKSSQAPKLLFHYYDKDFNNEADTPDNFQSRRPNTSFCFLDIRSPGLGDTAMYLCATSSSTRGVCEQYFGPGTRLTVT.